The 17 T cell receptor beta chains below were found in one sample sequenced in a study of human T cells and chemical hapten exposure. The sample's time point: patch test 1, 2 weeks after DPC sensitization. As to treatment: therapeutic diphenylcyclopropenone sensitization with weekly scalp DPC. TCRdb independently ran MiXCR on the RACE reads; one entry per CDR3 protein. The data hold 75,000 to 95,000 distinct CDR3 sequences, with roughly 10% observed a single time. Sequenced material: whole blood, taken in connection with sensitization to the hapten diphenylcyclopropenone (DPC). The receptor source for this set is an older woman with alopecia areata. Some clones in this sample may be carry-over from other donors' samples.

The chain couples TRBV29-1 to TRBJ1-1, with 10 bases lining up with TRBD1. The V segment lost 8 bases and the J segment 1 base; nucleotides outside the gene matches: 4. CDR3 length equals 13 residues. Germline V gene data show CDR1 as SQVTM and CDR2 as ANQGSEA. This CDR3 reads CSRDRGPNTEAFF. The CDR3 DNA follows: TGCAGCAGAGACAGGGGGCCGAACACTGAAGCTTTCTTT.

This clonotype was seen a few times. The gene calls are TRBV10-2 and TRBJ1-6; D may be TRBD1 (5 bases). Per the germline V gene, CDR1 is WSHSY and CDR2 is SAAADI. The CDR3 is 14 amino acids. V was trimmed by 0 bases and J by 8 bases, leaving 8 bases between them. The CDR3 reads CASSESQGDSPLHF. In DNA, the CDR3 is TGCGCCAGCAGTGAGTCTCAGGGAGATTCACCCCTCCACTTT.

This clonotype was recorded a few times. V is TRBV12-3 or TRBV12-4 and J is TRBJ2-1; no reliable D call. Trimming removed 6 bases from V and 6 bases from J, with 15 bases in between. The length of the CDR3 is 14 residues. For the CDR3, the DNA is TGTGCCAGCAGCAGCGCAGGAGTGGGCAATGAGCAGTTCTTC. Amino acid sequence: CASSSAGVGNEQFF.

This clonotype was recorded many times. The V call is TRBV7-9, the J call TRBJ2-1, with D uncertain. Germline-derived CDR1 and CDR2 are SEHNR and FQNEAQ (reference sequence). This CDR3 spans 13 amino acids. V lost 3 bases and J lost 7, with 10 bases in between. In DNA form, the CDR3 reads TGTGCCAGCAGCTTTGTCGGCCGGAATGAGCAGTTCTTC. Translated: CASSFVGRNEQFF.

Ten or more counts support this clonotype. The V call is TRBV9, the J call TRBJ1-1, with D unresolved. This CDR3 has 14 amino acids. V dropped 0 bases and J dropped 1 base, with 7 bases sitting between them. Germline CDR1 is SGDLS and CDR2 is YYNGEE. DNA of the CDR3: TGTGCCAGCAGCGTAGTGGCAGAGAACACTGAAGCTTTCTTT. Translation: CASSVVAENTEAFF.

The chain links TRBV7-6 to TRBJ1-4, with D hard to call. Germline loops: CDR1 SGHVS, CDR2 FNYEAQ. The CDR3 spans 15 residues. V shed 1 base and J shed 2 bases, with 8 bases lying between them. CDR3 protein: CASSLEGFTNEKLFF. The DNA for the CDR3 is TGTGCCAGCAGCTTAGAAGGGTTCACTAATGAAAAACTGTTTTTT.

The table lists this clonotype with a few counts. This CDR3 reads CASSIEGGRQPQHF. The CDR3 DNA is TGTGCCAGTAGTATAGAGGGGGGCCGTCAGCCCCAGCATTTT. The genes are TRBV19 and TRBJ1-5, with a weak D call TRBD1 (6 bases). Germline V CDR1 and CDR2: LNHDA, SQIVND (reference sequence). V lost 0 bases and J lost 6, with 9 bases in between. CDR3 length: 14 amino acids.

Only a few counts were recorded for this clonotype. The CDR3 DNA follows: TGCGCCAGCAGCCCCAGTCCGGATTCACCCCTCCACTTT. Translating it yields CASSPSPDSPLHF. The V gene is TRBV5-1, the J gene TRBJ1-6, with unresolved D. V gave up 4 bases and J gave up 8 bases, with 10 bases separating them. Germline V gene data show CDR1 as SGHRS and CDR2 as YFSETQ. The CDR3 is 13 amino acids.

In nucleotides, the CDR3 is TGTGCCAGCAGCCGTACTGGGACGGGGAATACGCAGTATTTT. Protein sequence: CASSRTGTGNTQYF. The chain couples TRBV7-3 to TRBJ2-3, with D perhaps given as TRBD1 or TRBD2 (5 bases each). CDR3 length: 14 residues. V was cut by 5 bases and J by 7 bases, with 16 bases left in between. CDR1 and CDR2 from the germline V gene are SGHTA and FQGTGA.

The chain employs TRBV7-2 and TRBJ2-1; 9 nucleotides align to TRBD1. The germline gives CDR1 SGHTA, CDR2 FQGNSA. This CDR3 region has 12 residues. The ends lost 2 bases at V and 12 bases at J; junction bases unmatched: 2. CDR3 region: CASSLLDRGQFF. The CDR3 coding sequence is TGTGCCAGCAGCTTATTGGACAGGGGGCAGTTCTTC.

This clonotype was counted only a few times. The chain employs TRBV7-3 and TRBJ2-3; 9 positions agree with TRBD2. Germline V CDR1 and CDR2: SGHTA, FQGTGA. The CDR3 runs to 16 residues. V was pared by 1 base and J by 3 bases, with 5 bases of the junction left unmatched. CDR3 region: CASSLKGTSTTDTQYF. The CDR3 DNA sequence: TGTGCCAGCAGCTTAAAGGGGACTAGCACAACAGATACGCAGTATTTT.

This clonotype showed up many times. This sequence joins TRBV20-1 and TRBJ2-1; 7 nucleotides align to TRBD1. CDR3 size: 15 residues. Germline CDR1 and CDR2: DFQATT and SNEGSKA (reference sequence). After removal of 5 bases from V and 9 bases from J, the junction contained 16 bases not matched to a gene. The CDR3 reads CSAGRTGVNPSEQFF. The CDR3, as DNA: TGCAGTGCTGGAAGAACAGGGGTAAATCCTAGTGAGCAGTTCTTC.

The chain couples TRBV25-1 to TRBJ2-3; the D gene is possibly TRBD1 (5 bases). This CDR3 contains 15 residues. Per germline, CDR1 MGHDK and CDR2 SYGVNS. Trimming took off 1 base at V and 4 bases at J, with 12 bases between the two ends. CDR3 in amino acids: CASSEWGSPADTQYF. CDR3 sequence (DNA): TGTGCCAGCAGTGAATGGGGCAGCCCGGCAGATACGCAGTATTTT.

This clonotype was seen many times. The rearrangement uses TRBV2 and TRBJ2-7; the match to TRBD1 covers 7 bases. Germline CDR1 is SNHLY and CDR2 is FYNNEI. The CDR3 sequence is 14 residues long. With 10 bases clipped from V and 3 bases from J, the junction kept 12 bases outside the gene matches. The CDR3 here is CATTKQGSNYEQYF. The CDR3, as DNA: TGTGCCACAACAAAACAGGGGTCAAACTACGAGCAGTACTTC.

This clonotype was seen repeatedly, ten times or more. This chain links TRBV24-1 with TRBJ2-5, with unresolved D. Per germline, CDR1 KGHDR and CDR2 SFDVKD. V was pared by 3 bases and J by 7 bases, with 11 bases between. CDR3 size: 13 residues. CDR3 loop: CATSDPGLTTQYF. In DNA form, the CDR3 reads TGTGCCACCAGTGATCCTGGTTTAACGACCCAGTACTTC.

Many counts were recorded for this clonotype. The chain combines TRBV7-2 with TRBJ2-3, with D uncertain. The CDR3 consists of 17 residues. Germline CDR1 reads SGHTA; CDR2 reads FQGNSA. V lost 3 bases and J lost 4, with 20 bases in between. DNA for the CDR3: TGTGCCAGCAGCTTCACAAGCACTGAAACGTACGCAGATACGCAGTATTTT. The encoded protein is CASSFTSTETYADTQYF.

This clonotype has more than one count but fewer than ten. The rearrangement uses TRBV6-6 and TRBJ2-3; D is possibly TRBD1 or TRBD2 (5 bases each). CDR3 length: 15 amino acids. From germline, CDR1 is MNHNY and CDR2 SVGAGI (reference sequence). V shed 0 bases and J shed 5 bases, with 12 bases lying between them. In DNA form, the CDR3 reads TGTGCCAGCAGTTACTCGATGGCAGGGAGAGATACGCAGTATTTT. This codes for CASSYSMAGRDTQYF.